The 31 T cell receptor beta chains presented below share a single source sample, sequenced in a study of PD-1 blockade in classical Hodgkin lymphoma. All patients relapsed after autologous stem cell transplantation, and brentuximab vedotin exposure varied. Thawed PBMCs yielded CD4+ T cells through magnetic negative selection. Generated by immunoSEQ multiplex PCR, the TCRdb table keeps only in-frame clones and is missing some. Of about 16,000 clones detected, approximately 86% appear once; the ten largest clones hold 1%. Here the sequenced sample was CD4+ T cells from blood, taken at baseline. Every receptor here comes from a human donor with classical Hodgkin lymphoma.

CDR3 coding DNA: TGTGCCAGCATTCTCCGGCCCAGCAGAGAGCAGTTCTTC. Translated: CASILRPSREQFF. The V gene is TRBV6-6, the J gene TRBJ2-1; D gene uncertain. The CDR3 contains 13 residues. V was clipped by 7 bases and J by 10 bases, with 17 bases between them. CDR1 is MNHNY, CDR2 SVGAGI, per germline (reference sequence).

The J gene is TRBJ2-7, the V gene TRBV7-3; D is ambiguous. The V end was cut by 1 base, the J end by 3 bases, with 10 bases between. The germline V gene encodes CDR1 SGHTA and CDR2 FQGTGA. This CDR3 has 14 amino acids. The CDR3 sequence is CASSLRAQYYEQYF. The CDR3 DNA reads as TGTGCCAGCAGCTTAAGGGCTCAATACTACGAGCAGTACTTC.

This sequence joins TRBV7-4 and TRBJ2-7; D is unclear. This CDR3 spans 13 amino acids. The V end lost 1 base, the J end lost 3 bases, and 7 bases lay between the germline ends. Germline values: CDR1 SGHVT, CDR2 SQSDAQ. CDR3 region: CASSLENVYEQYF. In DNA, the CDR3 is TGTGCCAGCAGCTTAGAAAATGTCTACGAGCAGTACTTC.

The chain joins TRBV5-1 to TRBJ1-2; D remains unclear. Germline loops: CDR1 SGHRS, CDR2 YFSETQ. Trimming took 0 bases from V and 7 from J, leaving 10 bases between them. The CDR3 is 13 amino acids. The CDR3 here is CASSLDGVGGYTF. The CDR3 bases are TGCGCCAGCAGCTTGGACGGGGTTGGTGGCTACACCTTC.

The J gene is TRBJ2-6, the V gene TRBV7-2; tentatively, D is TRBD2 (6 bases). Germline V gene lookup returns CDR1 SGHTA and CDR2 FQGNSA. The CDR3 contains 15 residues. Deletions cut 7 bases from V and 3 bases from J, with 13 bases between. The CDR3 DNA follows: TGTGCCAGCACCTGGCGGGGTTTTGGGGCCAACGTCCTGACTTTC. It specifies CASTWRGFGANVLTF.

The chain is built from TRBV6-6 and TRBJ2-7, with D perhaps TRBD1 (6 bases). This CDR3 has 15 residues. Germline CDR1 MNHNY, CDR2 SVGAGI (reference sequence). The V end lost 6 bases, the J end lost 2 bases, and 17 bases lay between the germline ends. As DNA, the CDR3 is TGTGCCAGCAGGAGACAGGTCCCTGAGCCCTACGAGCAGTACTTC. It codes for CASRRQVPEPYEQYF.

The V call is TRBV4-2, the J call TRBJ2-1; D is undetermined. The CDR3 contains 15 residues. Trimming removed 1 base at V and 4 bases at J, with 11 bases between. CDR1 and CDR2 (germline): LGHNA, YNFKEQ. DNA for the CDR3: TGTGCCAGCAGCCAAGGACCTTCCCCATACAATGAGCAGTTCTTC. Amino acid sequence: CASSQGPSPYNEQFF.

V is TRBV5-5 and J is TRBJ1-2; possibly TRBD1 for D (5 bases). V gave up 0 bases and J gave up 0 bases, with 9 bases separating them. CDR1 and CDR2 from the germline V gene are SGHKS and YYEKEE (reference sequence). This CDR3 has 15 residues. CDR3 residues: CASSLVQGANYGYTF. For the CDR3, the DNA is TGTGCCAGCAGCTTGGTTCAGGGAGCTAACTATGGCTACACCTTC.

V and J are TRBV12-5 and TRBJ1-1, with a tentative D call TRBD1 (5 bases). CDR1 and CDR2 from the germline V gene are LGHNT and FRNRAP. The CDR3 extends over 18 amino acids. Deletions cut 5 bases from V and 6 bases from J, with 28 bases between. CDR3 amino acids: CASGRDSLTLGKGPEAFF. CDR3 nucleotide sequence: TGTGCTAGTGGTAGAGACAGCCTAACCTTAGGGAAGGGGCCTGAAGCTTTCTTT.

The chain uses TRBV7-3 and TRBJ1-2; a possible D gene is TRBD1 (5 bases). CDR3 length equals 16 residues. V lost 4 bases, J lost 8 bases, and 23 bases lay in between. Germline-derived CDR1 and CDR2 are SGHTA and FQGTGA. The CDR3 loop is CASSSGGGAYSRGYTF. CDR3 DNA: TGTGCCAGCAGCTCGGGTGGAGGGGCCTACTCTCGGGGCTACACCTTC.

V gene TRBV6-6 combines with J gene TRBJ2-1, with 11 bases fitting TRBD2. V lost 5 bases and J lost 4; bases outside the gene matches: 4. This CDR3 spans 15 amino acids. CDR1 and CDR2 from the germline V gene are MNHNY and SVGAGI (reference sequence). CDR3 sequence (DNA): TGTGCCAGCAGTCAGGGACTAGCGGTGTACAATGAGCAGTTCTTC. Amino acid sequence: CASSQGLAVYNEQFF.

The DNA of the CDR3 is TGTGCCAGCAGCCAAGATATCTCGCCAGTCTCCTACGAGCAGTACTTC. Translation: CASSQDISPVSYEQYF. The chain employs TRBV4-2 and TRBJ2-7; D is unresolved. The CDR3 is 16 residues long. Trimming took off 0 bases at V and 0 bases at J, with 12 bases between the two ends. Germline V gene data show CDR1 as LGHNA and CDR2 as YNFKEQ.

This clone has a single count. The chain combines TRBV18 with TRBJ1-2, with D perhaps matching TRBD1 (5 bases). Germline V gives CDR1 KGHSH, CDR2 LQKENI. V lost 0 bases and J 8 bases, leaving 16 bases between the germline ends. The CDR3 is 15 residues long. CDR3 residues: CASSPPSQGDGGYTF. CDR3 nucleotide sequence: TGTGCCAGCTCACCACCGTCTCAGGGAGACGGAGGCTACACCTTC. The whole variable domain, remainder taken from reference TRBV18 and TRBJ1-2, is NAGVMQNPRHLVRRRGQEARLRCSPMKGHSHVYWYRQLPEEGLKFMVYLQKENIIDESGMPKERFSAEFPKEGPSILRIQQVVRGDSAAYFCASSPPSQGDGGYTFGSGTRLTVV.

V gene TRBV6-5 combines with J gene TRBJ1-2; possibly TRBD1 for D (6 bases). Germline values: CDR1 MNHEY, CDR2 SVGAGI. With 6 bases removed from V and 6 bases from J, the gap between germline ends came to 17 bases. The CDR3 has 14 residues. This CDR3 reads CASRHLQGVHGYTF. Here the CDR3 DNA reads TGTGCCAGCAGACATTTACAGGGAGTGCATGGCTACACCTTC.

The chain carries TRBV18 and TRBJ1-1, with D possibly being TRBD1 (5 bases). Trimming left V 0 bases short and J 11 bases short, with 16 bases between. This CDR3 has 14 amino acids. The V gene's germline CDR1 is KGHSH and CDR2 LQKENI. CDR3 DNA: TGTGCCAGCTCACCACCGGGCCGGGGGGGATCTGCTTTCTTT. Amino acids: CASSPPGRGGSAFF.

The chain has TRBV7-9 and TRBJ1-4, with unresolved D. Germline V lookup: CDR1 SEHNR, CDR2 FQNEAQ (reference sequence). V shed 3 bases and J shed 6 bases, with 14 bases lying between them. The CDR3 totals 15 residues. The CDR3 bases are TGTGCCAGCAGCTTGGATCACAAGAGGGATGAAAAACTGTTTTTT. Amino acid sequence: CASSLDHKRDEKLFF.

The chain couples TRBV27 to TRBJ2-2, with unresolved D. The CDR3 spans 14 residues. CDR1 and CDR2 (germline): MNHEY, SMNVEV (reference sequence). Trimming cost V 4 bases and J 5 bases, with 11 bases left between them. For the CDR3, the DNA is TGTGCCAGCAGTTCGCTCCGAAATACCGGGGAGCTGTTTTTT. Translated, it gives CASSSLRNTGELFF.

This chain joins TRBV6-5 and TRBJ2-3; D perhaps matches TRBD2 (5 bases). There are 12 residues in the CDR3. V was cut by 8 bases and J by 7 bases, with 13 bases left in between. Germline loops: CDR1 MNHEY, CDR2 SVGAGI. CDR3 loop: CASRESKNTQYF. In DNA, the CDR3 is TGTGCCAGCCGGGAATCTAAAAATACGCAGTATTTT.

CDR3 DNA: TGTGCCAGCAGCCTGATACCGGGACAGGGGAGGATCGGGGAGCTGTTTTTT. Its protein is CASSLIPGQGRIGELFF. The rearrangement joins TRBV9 to TRBJ2-2; the match to TRBD1 covers 10 bases. V was pared by 4 bases and J by 7 bases, with 13 bases of the junction left unmatched. The germline V gene has CDR1 SGDLS and CDR2 YYNGEE. There are 17 residues in the CDR3.

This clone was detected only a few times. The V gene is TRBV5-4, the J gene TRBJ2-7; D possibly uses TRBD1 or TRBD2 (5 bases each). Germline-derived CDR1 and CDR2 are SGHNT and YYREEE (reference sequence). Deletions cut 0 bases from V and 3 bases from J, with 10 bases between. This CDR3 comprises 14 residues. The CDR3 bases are TGTGCCAGCAGCTTGGTGGGACGGCACTACGAGCAGTACTTC. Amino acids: CASSLVGRHYEQYF.

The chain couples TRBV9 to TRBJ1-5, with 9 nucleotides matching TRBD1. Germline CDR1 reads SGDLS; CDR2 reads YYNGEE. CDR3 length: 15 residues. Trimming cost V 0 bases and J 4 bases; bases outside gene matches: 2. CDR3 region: CASSVAGQGNQPQHF. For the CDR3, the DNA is TGTGCCAGCAGCGTAGCGGGACAGGGTAATCAGCCCCAGCATTTT.

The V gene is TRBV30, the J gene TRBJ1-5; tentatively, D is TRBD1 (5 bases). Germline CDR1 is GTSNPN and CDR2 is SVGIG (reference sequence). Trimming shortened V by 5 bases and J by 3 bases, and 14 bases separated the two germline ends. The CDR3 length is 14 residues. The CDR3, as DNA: TGTGCCTGGGCAAGGGGACGGATCAATCAGCCCCAGCATTTT. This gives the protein CAWARGRINQPQHF.

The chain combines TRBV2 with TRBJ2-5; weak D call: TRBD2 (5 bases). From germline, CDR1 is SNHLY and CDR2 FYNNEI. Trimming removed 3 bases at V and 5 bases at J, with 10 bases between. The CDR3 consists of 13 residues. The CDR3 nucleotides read TGTGCCAGCAGTGATGAGGGCTTCGAGACCCAGTACTTC. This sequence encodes CASSDEGFETQYF.

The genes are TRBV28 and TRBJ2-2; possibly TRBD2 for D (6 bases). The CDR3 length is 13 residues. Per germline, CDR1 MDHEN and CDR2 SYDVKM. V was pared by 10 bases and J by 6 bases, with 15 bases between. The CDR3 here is CATGLGSAGELFF. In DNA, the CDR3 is TGTGCCACGGGACTCGGGAGCGCCGGGGAGCTGTTTTTT. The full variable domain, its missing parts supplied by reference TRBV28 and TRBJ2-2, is DVKVTQSSRYLVKRTGEKVFLECVQDMDHENMFWYRQDPGLGLRLIYFSYDVKMKEKGDIPEGYSVSREKKERFSLILESASTNQTSMYLCATGLGSAGELFFGEGSRLTVL.

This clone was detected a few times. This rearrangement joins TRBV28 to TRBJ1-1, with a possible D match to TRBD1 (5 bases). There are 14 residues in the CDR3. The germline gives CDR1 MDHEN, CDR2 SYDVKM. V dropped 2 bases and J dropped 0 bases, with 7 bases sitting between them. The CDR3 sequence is CASSLPGMNTEAFF. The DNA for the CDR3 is TGTGCCAGCAGTTTACCAGGGATGAACACTGAAGCTTTCTTT.

The CDR3 reads CASSQGQGADTQYF. The CDR3 nucleotides read TGCGCCAGCAGCCAAGGACAGGGTGCAGATACGCAGTATTTT. The chain couples TRBV5-1 to TRBJ2-3; the match to TRBD1 covers 8 bases. Germline CDR1 and CDR2: SGHRS and YFSETQ. V lost 4 bases, J lost 4 bases, and 5 bases stayed unmatched. The CDR3 has 14 residues.

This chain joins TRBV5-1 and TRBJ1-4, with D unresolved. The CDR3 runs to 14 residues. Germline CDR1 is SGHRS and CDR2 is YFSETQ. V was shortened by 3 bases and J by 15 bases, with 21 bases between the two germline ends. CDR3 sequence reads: CASSSAVPGSMLFF. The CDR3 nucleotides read TGCGCCAGCAGCTCGGCGGTTCCGGGTTCAATGTTGTTTTTT.

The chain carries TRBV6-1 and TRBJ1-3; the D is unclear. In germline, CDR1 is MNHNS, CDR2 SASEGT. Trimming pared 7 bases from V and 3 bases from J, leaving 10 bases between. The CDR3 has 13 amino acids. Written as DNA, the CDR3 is TGTGCCAGCAACTTGGGGTTTGGAAACACCATATATTTT. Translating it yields CASNLGFGNTIYF.

CDR3 in amino acids: CASSEWGLGTEGLNQPQHF. The CDR3 DNA sequence: TGTGCCAGCAGTGAATGGGGCCTGGGGACAGAGGGACTCAATCAGCCCCAGCATTTT. The chain links TRBV6-1 to TRBJ1-5; TRBD1 agrees at 7 bases. V lost 2 bases and J lost 3; bases outside the gene matches: 16. Germline CDR1 reads MNHNS; CDR2 reads SASEGT. The CDR3 consists of 19 residues.

CDR3 in DNA: TGTGCCAGCAGCCAAGATCGGAGGACAGGGGGCACCGGGGAGCTGTTTTTT. This codes for CASSQDRRTGGTGELFF. This sequence joins TRBV4-2 and TRBJ2-2; 10 bases are a match to TRBD1. The CDR3 loop spans 17 amino acids. Germline CDR1 and CDR2: LGHNA and YNFKEQ. V was clipped by 0 bases and J by 4 bases; unmatched bases: 5.

In DNA form, the CDR3 reads TGTGCCGGAAGACAGGAGGGTTCACCCCTCCACTTT. This codes for CAGRQEGSPLHF. The chain is built from TRBV2 and TRBJ1-6; perhaps TRBD1 as D (6 bases). Trimming took off 11 bases at V and 9 bases at J, with 14 bases between the two ends. This CDR3 comprises 12 residues. CDR1 is SNHLY, CDR2 FYNNEI, per germline.